This T cell receptor beta chain was documented in a study of shared clonotypes between healthy human individuals. Study context: Three CD4 naive, three CD4 memory, two CD8 naive and one CD8 memory plate were used per donor. The study, taken as a whole, reports: The sharing of 4% to 5.5% of naive CD4 clonotypes was seen across a handful of donors.

The run depth of the assay was deep. Using immunoSEQ multiplex PCR, the repertoire was profiled, and TCRdb retains in-frame clones only, with some absent. The table includes about 2.4 million clones, around nine tenths detected once. With respect to this clone: The antigen remains unidentified.

CDR3 length equals 15 residues. Germline CDR1 PRHDT, CDR2 FYEKMQ (reference sequence). Trimming removed 5 bases from V and 9 bases from J; junction bases left unmatched: 10. Investigators divided CD4+ cells into CD45RA+ naive and CD45RA-negative memory subsets. Sequencing input: naive CD4+ T cells sorted from blood. The subset is: CD45RA+ positively selected. The TCR originated in a man between 18 and 29 years old in good health. The rearrangement uses TRBV13 and TRBJ2-1; TRBD2 aligns across 10 bases. CDR3 in DNA: TGTGCCAGCAGCCCCCCCGAGCGGGAGGGGGTTGAGCAGTTCTTC. Translated: CASSPPEREGVEQFF.